This passage covers 24 T cell receptor beta chains from one sample sequenced in a study of a mutant IDH1 vaccine in newly diagnosed glioma. Sample time point: week 5, during vaccination. Each dose of the vaccine consisted of 300 ug of mutant IDH1 20-mer peptide, with topical imiquimod. For these TCRs, the target antigens are not known. Sequenced by immunoSEQ multiplex PCR; TCRdb stores in-frame clones only, minus some. The data show around 78,000 clones, more than 85% seen once. Sequenced material: PBMCs, taken from a glioma patient whose treatment included an IDH1 peptide vaccine. The origin of the receptors is a woman aged 50 to 60 with glioma.

This chain joins TRBV2 and TRBJ2-3; maybe TRBD2 (6 bases). This CDR3 is built from 12 residues. The germline V gene has CDR1 SNHLY and CDR2 FYNNEI. The V gene lost 5 bases and the J gene lost 7 bases, with 10 bases spanning the gap. The CDR3 reads CASSLDYNTQYF. CDR3 sequence (DNA): TGTGCCAGCAGTTTGGACTATAATACGCAGTATTTT.

This clone was counted a single time. CDR3 DNA: TGCGCCAGCAGCCACGGGACAGGGAGGAACATGAACACTGAAGCTTTCTTT. It codes for CASSHGTGRNMNTEAFF. The chain joins TRBV10-1 to TRBJ1-1, with TRBD1 identical over 9 bases. Per germline, CDR1 WNHNN and CDR2 SYGVQD (reference sequence). The CDR3 consists of 17 residues. The junction had 11 bases not matched to a gene; V was cut back by 6 bases and J by 0 bases.

This clone has just one count. This chain connects TRBV10-1 to TRBJ1-1; D is unclear. The ends were cut back, 0 bases at V and 1 base at J, with 3 bases in the middle. Germline-derived CDR1 and CDR2 are WNHNN and SYGVQD (reference sequence). CDR3 size: 13 residues. CDR3: CASSESGNTEAFF. The CDR3 DNA is TGCGCCAGCAGTGAGTCCGGGAACACTGAAGCTTTCTTT.

The V and J genes are TRBV2 and TRBJ2-1; possible D gene TRBD2, 5 bases. Trimming shortened V by 8 bases and J by 8 bases, and 16 bases separated the two germline ends. Germline V gene data show CDR1 as SNHLY and CDR2 as FYNNEI. The CDR3 runs 13 residues. The CDR3 loop is CASRDPIGDEQFF. The CDR3 nucleotides are TGTGCCAGCCGGGATCCCATAGGCGATGAGCAGTTCTTC.

The genes are TRBV11-2 and TRBJ2-7, with D unresolved. V was trimmed by 6 bases and J by 3 bases, leaving 9 bases between them. The CDR3 is 12 residues long. CDR1 and CDR2 (germline): SGHAT, FQNNGV. CDR3 protein: CASRSDGYEQYF. DNA for the CDR3: TGTGCCAGCAGATCCGACGGCTACGAGCAGTACTTC.

This rearrangement joins TRBV7-4 to TRBJ2-4; possibly TRBD1 for D (5 bases). With 3 bases removed from V and 13 bases from J, the gap between germline ends came to 13 bases. This CDR3 has 12 residues. Germline V gives CDR1 SGHVT, CDR2 SQSDAQ. The CDR3 reads CASSFGIGAQYF. CDR3 coding DNA: TGTGCCAGCAGCTTTGGGATAGGGGCCCAGTACTTC.

This clone appeared once. This chain joins TRBV7-2 and TRBJ2-2, with 15 bases lining up with TRBD2. This CDR3 is built from 17 residues. Trimming removed 4 bases from V and 6 bases from J; junction bases left unmatched: 6. In germline, CDR1 is SGHTA, CDR2 FQGNSA. CDR3 DNA sequence: TGTGCCAGCAGCTGGACTAGCGGGAGGGGGAGTTCCGGGGAGCTGTTTTTT. Translating gives CASSWTSGRGSSGELFF.

The V gene is TRBV2, the J gene TRBJ2-2, with D uncertain. The CDR3 extends over 12 amino acids. The V and J ends lost 9 bases and 4 bases respectively, with 9 bases between them. Germline values: CDR1 SNHLY, CDR2 FYNNEI. Here the CDR3 DNA reads TGTGCCAGTGGCGAAATCACCGGGGAGCTGTTTTTT. Translation gives CASGEITGELFF. The whole variable domain, filled in from reference TRBV2 and TRBJ2-2, reads EPEVTQTPSHQVTQMGQEVILRCVPISNHLYFYWYRQILGQKVEFLVSFYNNEISEKSEIFDDQFSVERPDGSNFTLKIRSTKLEDSAMYFCASGEITGELFFGEGSRLTVL.

This chain links TRBV7-9 with TRBJ1-4; D ambiguous. V was cut by 2 bases and J by 17 bases, with 12 bases left in between. Looked up from germline, CDR1 is SEHNR and CDR2 is FQNEAQ (reference sequence). CDR3 length equals 11 residues. The CDR3 nucleotides read TGTGCCAGCAGCTTATTGGAAGAACCCTTTTTT. Protein: CASSLLEEPFF.

CDR3 sequence reads: CASSVTGSNTEAFF. The CDR3 coding sequence is TGTGCCAGCAGCGTGACAGGTTCTAACACTGAAGCTTTCTTT. This rearrangement joins TRBV7-9 to TRBJ1-1; D might be TRBD1 (6 bases). CDR1 is SEHNR, CDR2 FQNEAQ, per germline (reference sequence). The V and J ends lost 5 bases and 2 bases respectively, with 12 bases between them. The CDR3 runs 14 residues.

The rearrangement uses TRBV18 and TRBJ2-5, with TRBD2 matching over 8 bases. Judging by the DNA end, TRBJ2-7 fits better; the J call may be wrong. This CDR3 has 14 residues. CDR1 and CDR2 from the germline V gene are KGHSH and LQKENI. In nucleotides, the CDR3 is TGTGCCAGCCCGACTAGCGTCTGGGGGTACGAGCAGTACTTC. Its translation: CASPTSVWGYEQYF.

CDR3 residues: CAWSGGSSYNEQFF. In DNA, the CDR3 is TGTGCCTGGAGTGGCGGCAGCTCCTACAATGAGCAGTTCTTC. V usage is TRBV30 and J usage is TRBJ2-1; D is unresolved. V was pared by 1 base and J by 0 bases, with 7 bases between. CDR3 length equals 14 residues. Germline V gene lookup returns CDR1 GTSNPN and CDR2 SVGIG (reference sequence).

V is TRBV11-2 and J is TRBJ1-3, with TRBD1 matching over 7 bases. There are 15 residues in the CDR3. With V trimmed by 2 bases and J by 4 bases, 5 bases remained unmatched. Germline values: CDR1 SGHAT, CDR2 FQNNGV. The CDR3 is CASSLLQGRGNTIYF. CDR3 nucleotide sequence: TGTGCCAGCAGCTTACTACAGGGGAGAGGAAACACCATATATTTT.

V and J are TRBV7-9 and TRBJ2-1; 7 nucleotides agree with TRBD2. V trimming: 5 bases; J trimming: 2 bases; junction bases outside the gene matches: 9. This CDR3 region has 16 residues. Per germline, CDR1 SEHNR and CDR2 FQNEAQ (reference sequence). CDR3 in DNA: TGTGCCAGCAGCCCCTGGGCGGGGGTAACCTACAATGAGCAGTTCTTC. Amino acid sequence: CASSPWAGVTYNEQFF.

The rearrangement uses TRBV6-4 and TRBJ2-3; 9 bases agree with TRBD2. Germline CDR1 is MRHNA and CDR2 is SNTAGT. Germline trimming cut 4 bases from V and 5 bases from J; bases unmatched to any gene: 7. The CDR3 has 15 residues. The chain's CDR3 is CASSAGAGGLDTQYF. CDR3 nucleotide sequence: TGTGCCAGCAGTGCAGGGGCGGGAGGGCTAGATACGCAGTATTTT.

The chain combines TRBV6-5 with TRBJ2-7, with no clear D. CDR1 MNHEY and CDR2 SVGAGI come from the germline V gene. This CDR3 has 11 amino acids. V lost 2 bases to trimming and J lost 4 bases, with 3 bases between them. The CDR3 reads CASSYAYEQYF. The CDR3, as DNA: TGTGCCAGCAGTTACGCGTACGAGCAGTACTTC.

The chain joins TRBV21-1 to TRBJ1-4. TRBV21-1 is termed a pseudogene. The CDR3 is made up of 18 amino acids. The CDR3 reads CASSKGGGRFSTNEKLFF. The CDR3 DNA follows: TGTGCCAGCAGCAAAGGAGGGGGGCGATTTTCAACTAATGAAAAACTGTTTTTT.

The V and J genes are TRBV27 and TRBJ2-2; the D call may be TRBD1 or TRBD2 (5 bases each). Trimming removed 7 bases from V and 2 bases from J, with 17 bases in between. The germline gives CDR1 MNHEY, CDR2 SMNVEV (reference sequence). The CDR3 runs 16 residues. The CDR3 spells CASTTPEGFNTGELFF. DNA of the CDR3: TGTGCCAGCACAACCCCAGAGGGGTTTAACACCGGGGAGCTGTTTTTT.

The genes are TRBV2 and TRBJ2-5; TRBD2 is a possible D gene (5 bases). The J call may be incorrect, as the DNA end agrees better with TRBJ2-7. This CDR3 has 12 residues. Germline V gene sequence: CDR1 SNHLY, CDR2 FYNNEI. Here the CDR3 reads CASKGLGDEQYF. CDR3 sequence (DNA): TGTGCCAGCAAGGGCCTCGGGGACGAGCAGTACTTC.

This sequence joins TRBV27 and TRBJ2-3; D is unclear. The germline CDR1 and CDR2 sequences are MNHEY and SMNVEV (reference sequence). The ends were cut back, 6 bases at V and 0 bases at J, with 7 bases in the middle. The length of the CDR3 is 13 residues. CDR3 coding DNA: TGTGCCAGCAGCCTGGGAAGCACAGATACGCAGTATTTT. Its translation is CASSLGSTDTQYF.

The chain carries TRBV28 and TRBJ2-7; 12 nucleotides agree with TRBD2. V lost 6 bases to trimming and J lost 7 bases; unmatched junction nucleotides: 13. CDR3 length: 16 amino acids. Per germline, CDR1 MDHEN and CDR2 SYDVKM. The CDR3 coding sequence is TGTGCCAGCAGCTGGGGGCTAGCGGGAGGGCTGGGGGAGCAGTACTTC. This translates into CASSWGLAGGLGEQYF.

This CDR3 is CASSLETGSEQYF. In nucleotides, the CDR3 is TGTGCCAGCAGTTTAGAGACAGGGTCCGAGCAGTACTTC. This chain links TRBV27 with TRBJ2-7; TRBD1 matches at 7 bases. J was trimmed by 6 bases and V by 2 bases; bases with no gene match: 4. Germline CDR1 and CDR2: MNHEY and SMNVEV (reference sequence). The CDR3 is 13 residues long.

This chain links TRBV27 with TRBJ2-3, with TRBD2 matching over 7 bases. The V gene end was trimmed by 6 bases and the J gene end by 2 bases; junction bases not matched to a gene: 14. The CDR3 is 17 residues long. From germline, CDR1 is MNHEY and CDR2 SMNVEV (reference sequence). The DNA for the CDR3 is TGTGCCAGCAGCTTTTCTGCCGGGAGGCGCCCCACAGATACGCAGTATTTT. This encodes CASSFSAGRRPTDTQYF.

The rearrangement links TRBV11-1 to TRBJ2-7; the D gene is possibly TRBD2 (6 bases). From germline, CDR1 is SGHAT and CDR2 FQDESV (reference sequence). This CDR3 has 16 amino acids. V dropped 5 bases and J dropped 0 bases, with 17 bases sitting between them. This chain's CDR3 is CASSPMTWRDSYEQYF. CDR3 in DNA: TGTGCCAGCAGCCCCATGACCTGGCGGGACTCCTACGAGCAGTACTTC.